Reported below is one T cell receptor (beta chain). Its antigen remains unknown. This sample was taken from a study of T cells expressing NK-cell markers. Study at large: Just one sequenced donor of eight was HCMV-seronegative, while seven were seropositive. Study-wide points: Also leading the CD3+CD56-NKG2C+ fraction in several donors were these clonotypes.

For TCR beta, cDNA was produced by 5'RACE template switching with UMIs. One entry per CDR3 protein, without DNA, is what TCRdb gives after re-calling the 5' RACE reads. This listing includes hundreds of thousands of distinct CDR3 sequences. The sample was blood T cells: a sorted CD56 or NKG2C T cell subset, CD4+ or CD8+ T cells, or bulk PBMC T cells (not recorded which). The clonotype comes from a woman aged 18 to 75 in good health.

This CDR3 is CASSFSYGAYTDTQYF. This chain links TRBV7-2 with TRBJ2-3; TCRdb proposes TRBD1, but this gene call is untestable without DNA. Germline V CDR1 and CDR2: SGHTA, FQGNSA. CDR3 length: 16 amino acids.